This paragraph reports one TCR beta chain. Those enrolled in Seattle joined during active infection and were followed longitudinally afterward. Method: immunoSEQ multiplex PCR; TCRdb's copy keeps in-frame clones and lacks some. The sample has approximately 46,000 clones, about 86% seen once; the top ten hold 20% to 25%. Germline assignment: CDR1 SGHTA and CDR2 FQGTGA. Between the trimmed V and J ends, which lost 5 bases and 4 bases, there was a span of 18 bases. The CDR3 is made up of 15 amino acids. The data belong to a study of blood T cell repertoires in COVID-19. Study background: Sites in the United States, Italy and Spain provided acute and convalescent COVID-19 samples. T cells, B-cell-depleted T cells, or PBMCs supplied cDNA or gDNA.

V gene TRBV7-3 combines with J gene TRBJ2-7; D perhaps matches TRBD2 (6 bases). Specimen: peripheral blood. The source is an elderly woman with COVID-19, enrolled during active disease. CDR3 sequence: CASSPYLVSGYEQYF. The CDR3 DNA sequence: TGTGCCAGCAGCCCGTATCTGGTTAGCGGTTACGAGCAGTACTTC. The full variable domain, completed using reference TRBV7-3 and TRBJ2-7, is GAGVSQTPSNKVTEKGKYVELRCDPISGHTALYWYRQSLGQGPEFLIYFQGTGAADDSGLPNDRFFAVRPEGSVSTLKIQRTERGDSAVYLCASSPYLVSGYEQYFGPGTRLTVT.